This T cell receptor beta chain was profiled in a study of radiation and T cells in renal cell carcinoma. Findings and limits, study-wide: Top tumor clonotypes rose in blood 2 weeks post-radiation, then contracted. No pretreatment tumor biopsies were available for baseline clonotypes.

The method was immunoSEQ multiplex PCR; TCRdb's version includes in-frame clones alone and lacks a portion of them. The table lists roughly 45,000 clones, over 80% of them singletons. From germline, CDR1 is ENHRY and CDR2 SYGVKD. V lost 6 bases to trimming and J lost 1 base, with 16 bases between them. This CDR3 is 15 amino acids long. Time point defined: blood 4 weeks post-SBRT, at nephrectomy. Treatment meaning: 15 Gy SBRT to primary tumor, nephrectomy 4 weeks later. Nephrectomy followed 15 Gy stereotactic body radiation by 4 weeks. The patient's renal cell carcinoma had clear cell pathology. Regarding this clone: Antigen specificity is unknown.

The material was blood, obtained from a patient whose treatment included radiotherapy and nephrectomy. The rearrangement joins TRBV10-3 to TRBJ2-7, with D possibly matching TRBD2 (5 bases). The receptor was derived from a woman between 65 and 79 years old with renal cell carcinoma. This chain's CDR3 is CAIRENGGSSYEQYF. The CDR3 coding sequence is TGTGCCATCAGGGAGAACGGCGGGTCTTCCTACGAGCAGTACTTC.